A selection of T cell receptor beta chains follows, all from one sample in a study of control samples from healthy donors and cancer patients. TCRdb keeps only in-frame clones here, not all; method: immunoSEQ multiplex PCR. The table shows some 220,000 clones, with just under 95% occurring only once. Material for sequencing was blood. All receptors come from a man aged 45-65 years in good health. Both conserved end residues are part of each CDR3. The D gene is left open where the match is weak. Rows give clone size only sometimes, using once, few, many, or a class for an expanded clone.

CDR3 length	clone size	V gene	D gene	J gene	CDR3 DNA	CDR3 protein
14	once	TRBV5-1	NA	TRBJ1-1	TGCGCCAGCAGCCGTTCAGGGGTGGACACTGAAGCTTTCTTT	CASSRSGVDTEAFF
15	once	TRBV4-3	NA	TRBJ2-7	TGCGCCAGCAGCCTCGGGACGGGAACCTCGGGCGAGCAGTACTTC	CASSLGTGTSGEQYF
14	NA	TRBV3-1/TRBV3-2	NA	TRBJ2-2	TGTGCCAGCAGCCTCCGCAGCCACACCGGGGAGCTGTTTTTT	CASSLRSHTGELFF
13	NA	TRBV7-9	NA	TRBJ1-2	TGTGCCAGCAGCCAACAGGGTTTCGGTGGCTACACCTTC	CASSQQGFGGYTF
12	NA	TRBV3-1/TRBV3-2	NA	TRBJ2-1	TGTGCCAGCAGCCAAGGGCACAATGAGCAGTTCTTC	CASSQGHNEQFF
19	NA	TRBV19	TRBD1	TRBJ1-5	TGTGCCAGTAGTATTAGGAGAACCGGGACAGGGTGGGGCAATCAGCCCCAGCATTTT	CASSIRRTGTGWGNQPQHF
15	NA	TRBV6-5	TRBD1	TRBJ1-5	TGTGCCAGCGGAGACAGGGGGACAGCTGTTCAGCCCCAGCATTTT	CASGDRGTAVQPQHF
14	NA	TRBV5-1	TRBD1	TRBJ1-4	TGCGCCAGCAGCCCAGACAGGGGGACGGAAAAACTGTTTTTT	CASSPDRGTEKLFF
17	NA	TRBV4-1	NA	TRBJ2-2	TGCGCCAGCAGCCAAGAAGGCCAGGGGACTAAACACCGGGGAGCTGTTTTT	CASSQEGQGTKHRGAVF
15	NA	TRBV7-9	TRBD2	TRBJ2-3	TGTGCCAGCAGCTTAGCGAGCGGGGGGGCAGATACGCAGTATTTT	CASSLASGGADTQYF
12	NA	TRBV4-1	NA	TRBJ1-2	TGCGCCAGCAGCCAAGGGGATTATGGCTACACCTTC	CASSQGDYGYTF
15	once	TRBV9	NA	TRBJ2-5	TGTGCCAGCAGCCCTACTTTACATAGTAGCGAGACCCAGTACTTC	CASSPTLHSSETQYF
15	NA	TRBV5-4	NA	TRBJ2-2	TGTGCCAGCAGCTTAGGGTTCCCGGGCACCGGGGAGCTGTTTTTT	CASSLGFPGTGELFF
14	NA	TRBV28	NA	TRBJ2-2	TGTGCAGAAAGACAGGGAGGGAACACCGGGGAGCTGTTTTTT	CAERQGGNTGELFF
14	NA	TRBV24-1	NA	TRBJ1-5	TGTGCCACCAGTGACCGCGGGACTCCCCAGCCCCAGCATTTT	CATSDRGTPQPQHF
14	NA	TRBV5-1	NA	TRBJ2-3	TGCGCCAGCAGCTTGGGTTCCCTCACAGATACGCAGTATTTT	CASSLGSLTDTQYF
14	NA	TRBV27	NA	TRBJ2-1	TGTGCCAGCAGTATCCTGGGCCCGGGGGTCGAGCAGTTCTTC	CASSILGPGVEQFF
15	NA	TRBV5-1	NA	TRBJ1-4	TGCGCCAGCAGCCCAGGGCCTGGGGCTAATGAAAAACTGTTTTTT	CASSPGPGANEKLFF
15	NA	TRBV18	NA	TRBJ1-1	TGTGCCAGCTCACCACCGGGTAGGGATGGCACTGAAGCTTTCTTT	CASSPPGRDGTEAFF
16	NA	TRBV7-9	NA	TRBJ1-5	TGTGCCAGCAGTTCCTCATCGACAGTTAGCAATCAGCCCCAGCATTTT	CASSSSSTVSNQPQHF
15	NA	TRBV6-2/TRBV6-3	TRBD1	TRBJ1-2	TGTGCCAGCAGCCCGGGGACAGGAGTAAACTATGGCTACACCTTC	CASSPGTGVNYGYTF
13	NA	TRBV5-1	NA	TRBJ2-2	TGCGCCAGCACCCCTAGGAACACCGGGGAGCTGTTTTTT	CASTPRNTGELFF
14	NA	TRBV7-2	NA	TRBJ2-7	TGTGCCAGCAGCCTGCAGGGACCGCTCAAGGAGCAGTACTTC	CASSLQGPLKEQYF
15	NA	TRBV7-9	TRBD1	TRBJ1-1	TGTGCCAGCAGCTTAGAAGGACAGGGGTCCGCTGAAGCTTTCTTT	CASSLEGQGSAEAFF
13	once	TRBV5-1	NA	TRBJ2-1	TGCGCCAGCAGCTTGGGGGGCTACAATGAGCAGTTCTTC	CASSLGGYNEQFF
16	NA	TRBV7-4	NA	TRBJ1-5	TGTGCCAGCAGCTTCAGGGACCTTGTAGCCCATCAGCCCCAGCATTTT	CASSFRDLVAHQPQHF
13	NA	TRBV18	NA	TRBJ2-4	TGTGCCAGCTCCCCGAAAGGGGGGGGCCACGAGTACTTC	CASSPKGGGHEYF
16	NA	TRBV27	NA	TRBJ2-1	TGTGCCAGCAGTTTATCGGGCGGGGCCTCCTACAATGAGCAGTTCTTC	CASSLSGGASYNEQFF
17	NA	TRBV30	NA	TRBJ2-7	TGTGCCTGGAGCCCTAAGAGGGGACGCACGGACAAATACGAGCAGTACTTC	CAWSPKRGRTDKYEQYF
15	NA	TRBV24-1	TRBD1	TRBJ1-1	TGTGCCACCAGTGATTCTGGGACAGGGGACACTGAAGCTTTCTTT	CATSDSGTGDTEAFF
14	NA	TRBV6-5	NA	TRBJ2-1	TGTGCCAGCAGCCCATACCCCGAAGGGAATGAGCAGTTCTTC	CASSPYPEGNEQFF
16	NA	TRBV25-1	TRBD2	TRBJ2-1	TGTGCCAGCAGGGACAACCGAGCGGGAACCTACAATGAGCAGTTCTTC	CASRDNRAGTYNEQFF
15	NA	TRBV19	TRBD1	TRBJ2-2	TGTGCCAGTAGCACAGGGGACCGACGTACCGGGGAGCTGTTTTTT	CASSTGDRRTGELFF
15	NA	TRBV4-1	NA	TRBJ2-5	TGCGCCAGCAGCCAAGATATTAGGGTGACGGAGACCCAGTACTTC	CASSQDIRVTETQYF
15	once	TRBV24-1	NA	TRBJ1-2	TGTGCCACCAGTGATTCCACTACAGGGAACTATGGCTACACCTTC	CATSDSTTGNYGYTF
12	NA	TRBV12-3/TRBV12-4	NA	TRBJ1-5	TGTGCCAGCAGTTTACTTGATCAGCCCCAGCATTTT	CASSLLDQPQHF
13	NA	TRBV10-3	TRBD1	TRBJ1-2	TGTGCCATCAGTCAGATCGGACAGGCCGGCTACACCTTC	CAISQIGQAGYTF
15	NA	TRBV6-5	TRBD1	TRBJ1-2	TGTGCCAGCAGCCGGACAGGGGTGGTAGACTATGGCTACACCTTC	CASSRTGVVDYGYTF
13	NA	TRBV9	NA	TRBJ1-2	TGTGCCAGCAGCGTAGTGGGAGACCCCCGCTACACCTTC	CASSVVGDPRYTF
14	NA	TRBV7-2	NA	TRBJ2-5	TGTGCCAGCAGCCACGGGGGGCGAAAGGAGACCCAGTACTTC	CASSHGGRKETQYF
13	NA	TRBV7-9	NA	TRBJ2-5	TGTGCCAGCAGCCCGCGGACCGCAGAGACCCAGTACTTC	CASSPRTAETQYF
16	NA	TRBV18	TRBD1	TRBJ1-3	TGTGCCAGCTCACCTGGACAGGCGGCCCGGGGAAACACCATATATTTT	CASSPGQAARGNTIYF
15	once	TRBV7-2	TRBD1	TRBJ1-1	TGTGCCAGCAGCTGGCAGGGGGCCCTAGGGACTGAAGCTTTCTTT	CASSWQGALGTEAFF
14	NA	TRBV18	NA	TRBJ1-1	TGTGCCAGCTCACCAAAGGCAGGGGAGGATGGAGCTTTCTTT	CASSPKAGEDGAFF
15	NA	TRBV7-2	NA	TRBJ2-7	TGTGCCAGCAGCCCCGAGGCAGGGAGACTTGACGAGCAGTACTTC	CASSPEAGRLDEQYF
14	NA	TRBV19	TRBD1	TRBJ1-1	TGTGCCAGTAGTATCTACCCGACAGGGGATGGGGCTTTCTTT	CASSIYPTGDGAFF
18	NA	TRBV10-3	TRBD2	TRBJ2-2	TGTGCCATCAGTGAGCGAAGCGGGGGAGAAATAAACACCGGGGAGCTGTTTTTT	CAISERSGGEINTGELFF
14	NA	TRBV18	TRBD2	TRBJ2-5	TGTGCCAGCTCACCAATAGGTGCGACGGGGGGCCAGTACTTC	CASSPIGATGGQYF
12	NA	TRBV27	NA	TRBJ2-3	TGTGCCAGCAGTTTATCACCAGATACGCAGTATTTT	CASSLSPDTQYF
16	few	TRBV4-2	NA	TRBJ2-3	TGTGCCAGCAGCCGGGACTTTCTAGTGGGCACAGATACGCAGTATTTT	CASSRDFLVGTDTQYF
14	NA	TRBV4-2	TRBD1	TRBJ2-1	TGTGCCAGCAGCCGTGGACAGGGGGCGAATGAGCAGTTCTTC	CASSRGQGANEQFF
15	NA	TRBV11-3	TRBD1	TRBJ2-3	TGTGCCAGCAGCTCGGACAGGGGTATGACAGATACGCAGTATTTT	CASSSDRGMTDTQYF